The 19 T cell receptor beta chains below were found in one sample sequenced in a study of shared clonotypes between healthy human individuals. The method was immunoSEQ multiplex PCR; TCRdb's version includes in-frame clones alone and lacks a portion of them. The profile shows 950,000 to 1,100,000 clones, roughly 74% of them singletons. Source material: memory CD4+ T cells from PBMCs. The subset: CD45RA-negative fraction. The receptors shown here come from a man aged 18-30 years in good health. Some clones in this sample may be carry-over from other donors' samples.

CDR3 sequence (DNA): TGCGCCAGCAGCTTGGGGGTTTGGGTTACAGATACGCAGTATTTT. This sequence encodes CASSLGVWVTDTQYF. The gene calls are TRBV5-1 and TRBJ2-3, with D unresolved. The CDR3 loop spans 15 amino acids. Per germline, CDR1 SGHRS and CDR2 YFSETQ. Trimming removed 0 bases from V and 3 bases from J, with 11 bases in between.

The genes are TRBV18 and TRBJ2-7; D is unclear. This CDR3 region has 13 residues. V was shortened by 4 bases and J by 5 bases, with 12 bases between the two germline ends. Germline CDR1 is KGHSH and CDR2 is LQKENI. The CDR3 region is CASSLPDGNEQYF. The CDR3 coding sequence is TGTGCCAGCTCACTCCCCGACGGCAACGAGCAGTACTTC. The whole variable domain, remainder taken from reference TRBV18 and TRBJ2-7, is NAGVMQNPRHLVRRRGQEARLRCSPMKGHSHVYWYRQLPEEGLKFMVYLQKENIIDESGMPKERFSAEFPKEGPSILRIQQVVRGDSAAYFCASSLPDGNEQYFGPGTRLTVT.

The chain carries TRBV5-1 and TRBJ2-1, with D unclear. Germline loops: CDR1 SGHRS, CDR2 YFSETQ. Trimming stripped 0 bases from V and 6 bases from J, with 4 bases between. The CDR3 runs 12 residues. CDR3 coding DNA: TGCGCCAGCAGCTTGGTAATCAATGAGCAGTTCTTC. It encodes CASSLVINEQFF.

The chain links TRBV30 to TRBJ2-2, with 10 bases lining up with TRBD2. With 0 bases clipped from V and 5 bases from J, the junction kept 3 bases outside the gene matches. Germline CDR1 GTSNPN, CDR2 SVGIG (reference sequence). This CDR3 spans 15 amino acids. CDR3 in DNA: TGTGCCTGGAGTGTCCCGGGACTAGCGACCGGGGAGCTGTTTTTT. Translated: CAWSVPGLATGELFF.

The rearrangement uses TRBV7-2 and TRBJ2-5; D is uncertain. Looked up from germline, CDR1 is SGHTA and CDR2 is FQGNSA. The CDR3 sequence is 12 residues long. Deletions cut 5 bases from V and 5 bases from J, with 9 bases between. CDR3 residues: CASSQTHETQYF. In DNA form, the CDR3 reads TGTGCCAGCAGCCAGACCCACGAGACCCAGTACTTC.

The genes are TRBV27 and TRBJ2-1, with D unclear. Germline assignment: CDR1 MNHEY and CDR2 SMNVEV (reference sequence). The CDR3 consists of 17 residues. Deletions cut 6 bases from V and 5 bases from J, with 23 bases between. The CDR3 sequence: CASRSDRGPRVDNEQFF. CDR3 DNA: TGTGCCAGCAGGAGTGACCGAGGTCCGCGAGTCGACAATGAGCAGTTCTTC.

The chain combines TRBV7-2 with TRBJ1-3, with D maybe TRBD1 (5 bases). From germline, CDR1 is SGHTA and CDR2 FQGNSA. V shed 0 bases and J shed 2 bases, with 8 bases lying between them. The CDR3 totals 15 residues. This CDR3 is CASSLATGPGNTIYF. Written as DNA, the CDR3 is TGTGCCAGCAGCTTAGCCACAGGCCCTGGAAACACCATATATTTT.

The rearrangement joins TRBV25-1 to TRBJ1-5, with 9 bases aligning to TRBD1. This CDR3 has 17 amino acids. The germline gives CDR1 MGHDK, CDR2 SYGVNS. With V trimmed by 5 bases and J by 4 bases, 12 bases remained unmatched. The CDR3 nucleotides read TGTGCCAGCAGTCAACGCCCCAGACAGGGGGGGAATCAGCCCCAGCATTTT. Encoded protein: CASSQRPRQGGNQPQHF.

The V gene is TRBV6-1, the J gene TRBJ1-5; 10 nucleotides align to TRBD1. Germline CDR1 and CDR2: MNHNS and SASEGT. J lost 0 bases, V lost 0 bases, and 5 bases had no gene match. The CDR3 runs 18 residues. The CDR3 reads CASSEARTGGFSNQPQHF. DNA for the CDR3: TGTGCCAGCAGTGAAGCCCGGACAGGGGGGTTTAGCAATCAGCCCCAGCATTTT.

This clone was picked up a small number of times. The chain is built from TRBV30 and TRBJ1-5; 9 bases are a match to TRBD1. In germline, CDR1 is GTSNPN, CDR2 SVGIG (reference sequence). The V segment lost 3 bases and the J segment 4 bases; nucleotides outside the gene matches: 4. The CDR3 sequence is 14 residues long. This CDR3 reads CAWSWTGVNQPQHF. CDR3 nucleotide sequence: TGTGCCTGGAGCTGGACAGGGGTAAATCAGCCCCAGCATTTT.

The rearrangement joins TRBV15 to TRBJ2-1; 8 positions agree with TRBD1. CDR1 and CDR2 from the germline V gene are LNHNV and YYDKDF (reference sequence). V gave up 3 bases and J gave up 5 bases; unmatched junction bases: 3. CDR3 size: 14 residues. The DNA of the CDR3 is TGTGCCACCAGCAGGGACAGGGTCCACAATGAGCAGTTCTTC. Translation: CATSRDRVHNEQFF.

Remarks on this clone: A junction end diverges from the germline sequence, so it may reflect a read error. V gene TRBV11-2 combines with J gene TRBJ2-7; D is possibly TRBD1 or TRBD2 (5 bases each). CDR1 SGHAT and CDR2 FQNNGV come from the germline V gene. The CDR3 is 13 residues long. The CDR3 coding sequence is TGTGCCAGCAGCCTCAGTACGGGGCAGAGAATGCACTTC. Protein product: CASSLSTGQRMHF.

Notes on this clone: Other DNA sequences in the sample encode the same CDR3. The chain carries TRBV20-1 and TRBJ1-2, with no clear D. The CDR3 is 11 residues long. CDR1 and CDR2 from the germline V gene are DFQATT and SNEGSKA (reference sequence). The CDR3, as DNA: TGCAGCGCTCGCGTGGACTATGGCTACACCTTC. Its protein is CSARVDYGYTF.

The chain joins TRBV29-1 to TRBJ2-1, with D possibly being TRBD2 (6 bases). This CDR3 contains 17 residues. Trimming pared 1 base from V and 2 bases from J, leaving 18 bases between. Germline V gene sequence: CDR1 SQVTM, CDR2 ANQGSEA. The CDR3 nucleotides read TGCAGCGTTGAAGGCCTCCGTGGTAGCGGCCCCTACAATGAGCAGTTCTTC. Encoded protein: CSVEGLRGSGPYNEQFF.

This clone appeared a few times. The CDR3, as DNA: TGTGCCAGCAGCGGGAGGGACTATGGCTACACCTTC. As protein: CASSGRDYGYTF. V usage is TRBV21-1 and J usage is TRBJ1-2. TRBV21-1 is a pseudogene locus. The CDR3 runs 12 residues.

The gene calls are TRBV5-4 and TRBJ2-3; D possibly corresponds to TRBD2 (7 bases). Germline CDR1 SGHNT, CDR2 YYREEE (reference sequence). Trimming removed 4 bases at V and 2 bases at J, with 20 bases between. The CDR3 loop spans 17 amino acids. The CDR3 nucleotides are TGTGCCAGCAGCCACCACGGGGGGCGACTTGTCACAGATACGCAGTATTTT. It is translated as CASSHHGGRLVTDTQYF. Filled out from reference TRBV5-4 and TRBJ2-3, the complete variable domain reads ETGVTQSPTHLIKTRGQQVTLRCSSQSGHNTVSWYQQALGQGPQFIFQYYREEENGRGNFPPRFSGLQFPNYSSELNVNALELDDSALYLCASSHHGGRLVTDTQYFGPGTRLTVL.

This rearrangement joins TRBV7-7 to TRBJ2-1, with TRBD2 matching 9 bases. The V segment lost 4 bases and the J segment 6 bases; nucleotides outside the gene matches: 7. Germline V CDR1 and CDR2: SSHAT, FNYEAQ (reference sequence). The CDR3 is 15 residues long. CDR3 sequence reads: CASSSIAGAVNEQFF. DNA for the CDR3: TGTGCCAGCAGCTCCATAGCGGGAGCGGTCAATGAGCAGTTCTTC.

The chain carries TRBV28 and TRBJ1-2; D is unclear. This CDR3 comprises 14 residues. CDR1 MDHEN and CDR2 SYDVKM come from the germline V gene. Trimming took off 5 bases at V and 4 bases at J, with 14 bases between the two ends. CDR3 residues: CASSRPGQSYGYTF. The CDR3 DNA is TGTGCCAGCAGTCGTCCCGGGCAGAGCTATGGCTACACCTTC.

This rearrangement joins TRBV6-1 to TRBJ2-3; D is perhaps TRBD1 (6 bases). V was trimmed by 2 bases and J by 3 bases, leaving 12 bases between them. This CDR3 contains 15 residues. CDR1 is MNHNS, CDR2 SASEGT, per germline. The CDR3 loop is CASSEFQQGTDTQYF. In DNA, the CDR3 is TGTGCCAGCAGTGAATTCCAACAGGGTACAGATACGCAGTATTTT.